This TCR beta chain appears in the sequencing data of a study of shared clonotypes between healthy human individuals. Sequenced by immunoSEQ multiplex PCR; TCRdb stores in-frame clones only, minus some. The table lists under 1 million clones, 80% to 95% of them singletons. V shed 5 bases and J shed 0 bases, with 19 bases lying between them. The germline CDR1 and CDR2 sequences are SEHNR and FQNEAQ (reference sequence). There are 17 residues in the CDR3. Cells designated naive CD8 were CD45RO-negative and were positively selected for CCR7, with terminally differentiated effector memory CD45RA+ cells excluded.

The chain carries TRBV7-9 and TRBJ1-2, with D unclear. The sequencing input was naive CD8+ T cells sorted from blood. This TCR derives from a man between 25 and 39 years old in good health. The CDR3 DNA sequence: TGTGCCAGCAGCCCGTCACTACCATGGCGGGCTAACTATGGCTACACCTTC. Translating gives CASSPSLPWRANYGYTF.